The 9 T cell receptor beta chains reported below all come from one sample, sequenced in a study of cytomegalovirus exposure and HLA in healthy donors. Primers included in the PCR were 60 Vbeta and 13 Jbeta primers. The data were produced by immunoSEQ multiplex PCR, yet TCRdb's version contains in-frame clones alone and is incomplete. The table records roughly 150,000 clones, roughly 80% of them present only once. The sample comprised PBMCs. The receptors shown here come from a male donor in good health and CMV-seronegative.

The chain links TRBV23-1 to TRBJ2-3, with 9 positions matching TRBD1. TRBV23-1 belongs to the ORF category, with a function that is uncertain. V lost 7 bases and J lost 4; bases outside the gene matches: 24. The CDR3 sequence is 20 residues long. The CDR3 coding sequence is TGCGCCAGCATCCCAACCCGGGACAGGGATCATATCGTCTTCGCAGATACGCAGTATTTT. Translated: CASIPTRDRDHIVFADTQYF.

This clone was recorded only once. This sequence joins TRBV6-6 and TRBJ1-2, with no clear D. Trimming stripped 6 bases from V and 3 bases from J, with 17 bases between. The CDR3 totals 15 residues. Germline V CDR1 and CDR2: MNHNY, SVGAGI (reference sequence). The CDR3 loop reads CASRRQRPGDYGYTF. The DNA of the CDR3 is TGTGCCAGCAGACGCCAGCGCCCCGGGGACTATGGCTACACCTTC.

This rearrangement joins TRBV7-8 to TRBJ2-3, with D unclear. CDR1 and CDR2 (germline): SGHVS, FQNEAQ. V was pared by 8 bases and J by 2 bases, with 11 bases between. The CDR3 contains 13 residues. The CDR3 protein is CASFGAVTDTQYF. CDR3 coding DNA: TGTGCCAGCTTTGGCGCGGTCACAGATACGCAGTATTTT. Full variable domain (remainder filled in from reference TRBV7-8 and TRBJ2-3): GAGVSQSPRYKVAKRGQDVALRCDPISGHVSLFWYQQALGQGPEFLTYFQNEAQLDKSGLPSDRFFAERPEGSVSTLKIQRTQQEDSAVYLCASFGAVTDTQYFGPGTRLTVL.

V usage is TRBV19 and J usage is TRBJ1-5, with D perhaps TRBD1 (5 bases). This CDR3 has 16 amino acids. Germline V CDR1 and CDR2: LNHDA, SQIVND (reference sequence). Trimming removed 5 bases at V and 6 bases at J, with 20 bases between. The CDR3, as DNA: TGTGCCAGTAGTGCAAAGACAGCGACTCGAGTTCAGCCCCAGCATTTT. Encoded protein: CASSAKTATRVQPQHF.

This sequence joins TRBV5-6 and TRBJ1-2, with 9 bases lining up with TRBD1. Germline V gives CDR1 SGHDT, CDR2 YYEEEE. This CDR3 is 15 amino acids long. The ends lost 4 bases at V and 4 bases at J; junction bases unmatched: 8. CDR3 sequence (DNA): TGTGCCAGCAGCACTGGACAGGGGCTTTCCTATGGCTACACCTTC. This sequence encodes CASSTGQGLSYGYTF.

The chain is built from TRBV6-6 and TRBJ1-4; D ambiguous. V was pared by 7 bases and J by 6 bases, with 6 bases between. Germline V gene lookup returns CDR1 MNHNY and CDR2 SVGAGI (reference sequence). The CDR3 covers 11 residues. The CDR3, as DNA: TGTGCCAGCACCCCGGATGAAAAACTGTTTTTT. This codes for CASTPDEKLFF.

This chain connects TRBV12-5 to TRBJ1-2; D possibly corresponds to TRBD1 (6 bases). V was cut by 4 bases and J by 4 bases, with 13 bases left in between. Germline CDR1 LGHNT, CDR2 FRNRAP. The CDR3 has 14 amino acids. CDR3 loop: CASGYGGQGYGYTF. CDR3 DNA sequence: TGTGCTAGTGGTTACGGGGGGCAGGGCTATGGCTACACCTTC. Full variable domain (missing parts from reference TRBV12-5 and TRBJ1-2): DARVTQTPRHKVTEMGQEVTMRCQPILGHNTVFWYRQTMMQGLELLAYFRNRAPLDDSGMPKDRFSAEMPDATLATLKIQPSEPRDSAVYFCASGYGGQGYGYTFGSGTRLTVV.

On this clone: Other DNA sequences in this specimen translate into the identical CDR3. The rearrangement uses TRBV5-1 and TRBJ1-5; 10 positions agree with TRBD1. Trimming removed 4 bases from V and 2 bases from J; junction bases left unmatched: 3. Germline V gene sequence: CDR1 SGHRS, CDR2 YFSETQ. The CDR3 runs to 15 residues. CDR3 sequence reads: CASSKDRGGNQPQHF. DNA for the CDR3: TGCGCCAGCAGCAAGGACAGGGGGGGCAATCAGCCCCAGCATTTT.

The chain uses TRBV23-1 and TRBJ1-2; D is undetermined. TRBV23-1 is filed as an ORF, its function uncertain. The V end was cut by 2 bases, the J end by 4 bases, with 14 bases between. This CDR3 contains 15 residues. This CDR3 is CASSQKAQTFYGYTF. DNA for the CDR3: TGCGCCAGCAGTCAAAAGGCCCAGACTTTCTATGGCTACACCTTC.